The 22 T cell receptor beta chains below were found in one sample sequenced in a study of shared clonotypes between healthy human individuals. Profiling relied on immunoSEQ multiplex PCR, and the TCRdb table lists in-frame clones only, not all of them. Of 2,500,000 or so clones listed, roughly 90% are singletons. Sequencing was carried out using naive CD4+ T cells from PBMCs. As to subset: CD45RA+ positively selected. The receptors originated from a man between 18 and 29 years old in good health. Some clones in this sample may be carry-over from other donors' samples.

Only one count was recorded for this clone. V is TRBV5-1 and J is TRBJ2-7; 9 positions agree with TRBD1. Germline trimming cut 0 bases from V and 5 bases from J; bases unmatched to any gene: 9. There are 16 residues in the CDR3. Germline V gives CDR1 SGHRS, CDR2 YFSETQ. CDR3 nucleotides: TGCGCCAGCAGCTTGGGTCTCGGGACAGGGAGGGACGAGCAGTACTTC. Its translation is CASSLGLGTGRDEQYF.

The chain has TRBV7-3 and TRBJ2-3; 11 bases agree with TRBD2. CDR3 length: 17 residues. CDR1 and CDR2 (germline): SGHTA, FQGTGA. V lost 4 bases to trimming and J lost 0 bases; unmatched junction nucleotides: 6. CDR3 nucleotide sequence: TGTGCCAGCAGCTCCCAGACTAGCGGGGCTAGCACAGATACGCAGTATTTT. Protein sequence: CASSSQTSGASTDTQYF.

The gene calls are TRBV5-4 and TRBJ2-7, with D tentatively TRBD2 (5 bases). Deletions cut 2 bases from V and 2 bases from J, with 8 bases between. CDR3 size: 13 residues. In germline, CDR1 is SGHNT, CDR2 YYREEE (reference sequence). The CDR3 protein is CASSFERTYEQYF. DNA of the CDR3: TGTGCCAGCAGCTTTGAGCGGACCTACGAGCAGTACTTC.

The V and J genes are TRBV15 and TRBJ1-5, with a possible D match to TRBD1 (5 bases). V gave up 3 bases and J gave up 1 base, with 13 bases separating them. This CDR3 spans 16 amino acids. Germline assignment: CDR1 LNHNV and CDR2 YYDKDF (reference sequence). CDR3 residues: CATSRAGTESNQPQHF. CDR3 coding DNA: TGTGCCACCAGCAGGGCCGGGACGGAAAGCAATCAGCCCCAGCATTTT. Full variable domain (rest looked up from reference TRBV15 and TRBJ1-5): DAMVIQNPRYQVTQFGKPVTLSCSQTLNHNVMYWYQQKSSQAPKLLFHYYDKDFNNEADTPDNFQSRRPNTSFCFLDIRSPGLGDTAMYLCATSRAGTESNQPQHFGDGTRLSIL.

A note on this clone: The limits of the CDR3 on the DNA are not certain, so only TCRdb's listed CDR3 is given. The chain has TRBV29-1 and TRBJ2-1; the table's D call of TRBD2 was not tested on the DNA. The germline CDR1 and CDR2 sequences are SQVTM and ANQGSEA. The CDR3 extends over 15 residues, inclusive of both ends. The CDR3 sequence: CSVTRTTPSDGEQFF.

The V gene is TRBV2, the J gene TRBJ2-5; possibly TRBD1 or TRBD2 for D (5 bases each). Germline CDR1 is SNHLY and CDR2 is FYNNEI. The germline V and J ends were trimmed by 4 bases and 7 bases, with 13 bases remaining between them. The CDR3 length is 13 residues. CDR3 protein: CASSVTRDGTQYF. In DNA form, the CDR3 reads TGTGCCAGCAGTGTGACTCGGGACGGGACCCAGTACTTC.

This clone showed up just once. The chain couples TRBV7-9 to TRBJ2-7, with TRBD1 identical over 7 bases. CDR1 is SEHNR, CDR2 FQNEAQ, per germline (reference sequence). V shed 4 bases, J shed 2 bases, and the junction held 8 bases outside the gene matches. This CDR3 region has 15 residues. The CDR3 nucleotides are TGTGCCAGCAGCTATGAAGGGGGCCTTCCCTACGAGCAGTACTTC. It codes for CASSYEGGLPYEQYF.

The J gene is TRBJ1-4, the V gene TRBV28; D may be TRBD1 (6 bases). The CDR3 runs to 13 residues. Germline values: CDR1 MDHEN, CDR2 SYDVKM. V lost 7 bases, J lost 4 bases, and 10 bases lay in between. The CDR3 DNA follows: TGTGCCAGCATGGGGGCGGGTAATGAAAAACTGTTTTTT. It yields the protein CASMGAGNEKLFF.

The chain uses TRBV19 and TRBJ2-7, with 10 nucleotides matching TRBD2. The ends lost 6 bases at V and 5 bases at J; junction bases unmatched: 4. The CDR3 is made up of 13 amino acids. Germline V CDR1 and CDR2: LNHDA, SQIVND (reference sequence). The CDR3 sequence: CASRLAGAHEQYF. The CDR3 bases are TGTGCCAGTAGGCTAGCGGGAGCCCACGAGCAGTACTTC. Based on the CDR3 plus reference TRBV19 and TRBJ2-7, the full variable domain is DGGITQSPKYLFRKEGQNVTLSCEQNLNHDAMYWYRQDPGQGLRLIYYSQIVNDFQKGDIAEGYSVSREKKESFPLTVTSAQKNPTAFYLCASRLAGAHEQYFGPGTRLTVT.

A remark on this clone: The same CDR3 can be traced to other DNA sequences in this sample. The chain couples TRBV2 to TRBJ2-7, with 10 bases identical to TRBD1. In germline, CDR1 is SNHLY, CDR2 FYNNEI. This CDR3 comprises 12 residues. Unmatched junction bases numbered 4, after V lost 11 bases and J lost 3 bases. CDR3: CASRTGGYEQYF. The CDR3 coding sequence is TGTGCCTCGAGGACAGGGGGCTACGAGCAGTACTTC.

This chain connects TRBV28 to TRBJ1-3; 7 bases fit TRBD1. CDR3 size: 15 residues. Germline V gene lookup returns CDR1 MDHEN and CDR2 SYDVKM. The V gene end was trimmed by 3 bases and the J gene end by 3 bases; junction bases not matched to a gene: 5. CDR3 sequence reads: CASSLAGGFGNTIYF. Here the CDR3 DNA reads TGTGCCAGCAGTTTGGCAGGGGGGTTTGGAAACACCATATATTTT.

This sequence joins TRBV10-3 and TRBJ1-2; D may be TRBD1 (6 bases). The CDR3 is 13 amino acids. CDR1 is ENHRY and CDR2 is SYGVKD in the germline V gene. Trimming removed 7 bases from V and 5 bases from J, with 14 bases in between. The CDR3 region is CAITGGSGYGYTF. CDR3 coding DNA: TGTGCCATCACGGGGGGCTCGGGGTATGGCTACACCTTC.

The J gene is TRBJ2-1, the V gene TRBV7-8; maybe TRBD2 (6 bases). Per germline, CDR1 SGHVS and CDR2 FQNEAQ. V lost 1 base and J 10 bases, leaving 17 bases between the germline ends. CDR3 length: 15 amino acids. The CDR3 DNA reads TGTGCCAGCAGCTTAGTGTGGCTAGCGAGCAAGGAGCAGTTCTTC. It is translated as CASSLVWLASKEQFF.

The chain couples TRBV11-3 to TRBJ1-4; 9 bases map to TRBD1. There are 17 residues in the CDR3. J lost 2 bases, V lost 6 bases, and 10 bases had no gene match. The germline CDR1 and CDR2 sequences are SGHNT and YENEEA. CDR3: CASSFYGQGRTNEKLFF. CDR3 coding DNA: TGTGCCAGCAGTTTTTACGGACAGGGGAGGACTAATGAAAAACTGTTTTTT.

The chain is built from TRBV7-9 and TRBJ2-7; 7 positions match TRBD1. J lost 3 bases, V lost 2 bases, and 4 bases had no gene match. The length of the CDR3 is 14 residues. Per the germline V gene, CDR1 is SEHNR and CDR2 is FQNEAQ (reference sequence). This CDR3 reads CASSLKGGNYEQYF. The CDR3 nucleotides are TGTGCCAGCAGCTTAAAAGGGGGCAACTACGAGCAGTACTTC.

The chain carries TRBV19 and TRBJ1-2; D is undetermined. The CDR3 contains 14 residues. The germline CDR1 and CDR2 sequences are LNHDA and SQIVND (reference sequence). Deletions cut 5 bases from V and 1 base from J, with 11 bases between. Here the CDR3 reads CASSPSADNYGYTF. As DNA, the CDR3 is TGTGCCAGTAGTCCGTCCGCGGATAACTATGGCTACACCTTC.

The chain employs TRBV5-1 and TRBJ2-3; 7 nucleotides line up with TRBD2. V lost 3 bases, J lost 4 bases, and 5 bases stayed unmatched. Germline V gives CDR1 SGHRS, CDR2 YFSETQ. The CDR3 loop spans 14 amino acids. As DNA, the CDR3 is TGCGCCAGCAGCTCTATGGGACTACCAGATACGCAGTATTTT. Its translation: CASSSMGLPDTQYF.

This chain uses TRBV18 with TRBJ2-7; TRBD1 is a possible D gene (6 bases). Trimming stripped 2 bases from V and 0 bases from J, with 11 bases between. Germline lookup yields CDR1 KGHSH and CDR2 LQKENI. The CDR3 sequence is 15 residues long. CDR3 protein: CASSPKGHNSYEQYF. The DNA for the CDR3 is TGTGCCAGCTCACCAAAGGGACATAACTCCTACGAGCAGTACTTC.

The rearrangement links TRBV5-1 to TRBJ2-1; D possibly matches TRBD1 or TRBD2 (5 bases each). Germline CDR1 is SGHRS and CDR2 is YFSETQ. This CDR3 has 14 residues. The V and J ends lost 4 bases and 6 bases respectively, with 14 bases between them. The CDR3 protein is CASSPVGGGNEQFF. The CDR3 DNA reads TGCGCCAGCAGCCCGGTGGGTGGGGGCAATGAGCAGTTCTTC.

V is TRBV7-9 and J is TRBJ1-1; D not resolved. Germline V gene lookup returns CDR1 SEHNR and CDR2 FQNEAQ (reference sequence). This CDR3 spans 15 amino acids. V dropped 0 bases and J dropped 3 bases, with 11 bases sitting between them. CDR3 in amino acids: CASSLAGSGYTEAFF. The CDR3 bases are TGTGCCAGCAGCTTAGCGGGGTCTGGGTACACTGAAGCTTTCTTT. Together with reference TRBV7-9 and TRBJ1-1, the CDR3 gives the full variable domain: DTGVSQNPRHKITKRGQNVTFRCDPISEHNRLYWYRQTLGQGPEFLTYFQNEAQLEKSRLLSDRFSAERPKGSFSTLEIQRTEQGDSAMYLCASSLAGSGYTEAFFGQGTRLTVV.

The genes are TRBV5-4 and TRBJ1-2; 9 positions agree with TRBD1. There are 16 residues in the CDR3. The germline gives CDR1 SGHNT, CDR2 YYREEE (reference sequence). The V gene end was trimmed by 5 bases and the J gene end by 5 bases; junction bases not matched to a gene: 13. The CDR3 sequence is CASRTQHRDRVYGYTF. In nucleotides, the CDR3 is TGTGCCAGCAGAACGCAACATAGGGACAGGGTGTATGGCTACACCTTC.

This chain links TRBV18 with TRBJ1-5, with 7 positions matching TRBD1. Germline CDR1 KGHSH, CDR2 LQKENI. The CDR3 is 16 residues long. The trim removed 3 bases at V and 3 bases at J, leaving 8 bases unmatched. The CDR3 spells CASSPNRQGVNQPQHF. The CDR3 coding sequence is TGTGCCAGCTCACCTAACAGACAGGGAGTCAATCAGCCCCAGCATTTT.